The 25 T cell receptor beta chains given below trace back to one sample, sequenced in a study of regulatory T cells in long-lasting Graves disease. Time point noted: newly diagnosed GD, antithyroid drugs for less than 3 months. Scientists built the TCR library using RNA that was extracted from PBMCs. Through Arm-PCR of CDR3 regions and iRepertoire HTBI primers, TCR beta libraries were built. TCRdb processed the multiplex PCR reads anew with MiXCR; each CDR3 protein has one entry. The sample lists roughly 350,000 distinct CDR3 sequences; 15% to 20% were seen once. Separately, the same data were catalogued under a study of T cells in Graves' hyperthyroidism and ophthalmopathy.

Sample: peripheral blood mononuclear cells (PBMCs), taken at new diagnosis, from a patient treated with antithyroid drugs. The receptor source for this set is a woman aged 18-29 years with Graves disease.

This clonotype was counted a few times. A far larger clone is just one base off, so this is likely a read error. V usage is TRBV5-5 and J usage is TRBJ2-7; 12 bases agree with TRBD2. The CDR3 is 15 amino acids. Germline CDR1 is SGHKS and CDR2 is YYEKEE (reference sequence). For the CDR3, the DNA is TGTGCCAGCAGCTCGACTAGCGGGAGAGGATACGAGCAGTGCTTC. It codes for CASSSTSGRGYEQCF.

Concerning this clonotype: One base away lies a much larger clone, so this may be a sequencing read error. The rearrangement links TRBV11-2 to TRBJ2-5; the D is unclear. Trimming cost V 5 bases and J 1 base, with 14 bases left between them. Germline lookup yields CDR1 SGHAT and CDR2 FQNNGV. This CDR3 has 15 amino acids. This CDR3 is CASSKELQSQETQYF. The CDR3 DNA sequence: TGTGCCAGCAGCAAAGAACTCCAGAGCCAAGAGACCCAGTACTTC.

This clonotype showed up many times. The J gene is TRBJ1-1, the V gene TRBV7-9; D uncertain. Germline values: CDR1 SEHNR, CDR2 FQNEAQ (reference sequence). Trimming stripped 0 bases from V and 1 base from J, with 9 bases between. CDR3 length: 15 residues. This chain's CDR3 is CASSLATISNTEAFF. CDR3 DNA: TGTGCCAGCAGCTTAGCGACCATCTCGAACACTGAAGCTTTCTTT.

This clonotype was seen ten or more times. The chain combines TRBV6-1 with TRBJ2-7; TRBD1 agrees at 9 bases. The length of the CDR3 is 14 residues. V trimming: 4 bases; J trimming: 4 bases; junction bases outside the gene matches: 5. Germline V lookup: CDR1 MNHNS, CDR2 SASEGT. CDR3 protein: CASSGGQGPYEQYF. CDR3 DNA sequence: TGTGCCAGCAGTGGGGGACAGGGACCTTACGAGCAGTACTTC.

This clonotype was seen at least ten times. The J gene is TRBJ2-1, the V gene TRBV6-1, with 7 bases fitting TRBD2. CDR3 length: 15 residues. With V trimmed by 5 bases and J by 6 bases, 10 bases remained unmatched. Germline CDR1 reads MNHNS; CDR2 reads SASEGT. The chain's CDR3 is CASSHGLVRSNEQFF. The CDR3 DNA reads TGTGCCAGCAGTCACGGACTAGTTCGAAGCAATGAGCAGTTCTTC.

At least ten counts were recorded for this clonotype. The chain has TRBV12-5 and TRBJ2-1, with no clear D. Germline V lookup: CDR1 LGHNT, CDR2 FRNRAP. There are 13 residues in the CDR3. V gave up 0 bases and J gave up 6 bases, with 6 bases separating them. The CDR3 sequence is CASGLVPSNEQFF. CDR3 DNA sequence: TGTGCTAGTGGTTTGGTCCCTTCCAATGAGCAGTTCTTC.

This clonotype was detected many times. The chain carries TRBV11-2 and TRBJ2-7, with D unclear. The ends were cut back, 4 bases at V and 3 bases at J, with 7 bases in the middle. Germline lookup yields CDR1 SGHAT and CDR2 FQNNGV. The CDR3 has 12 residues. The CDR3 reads CASSSDIYEQYF. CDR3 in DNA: TGTGCCAGCAGCTCAGACATCTACGAGCAGTACTTC.

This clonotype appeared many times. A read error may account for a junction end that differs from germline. The CDR3 region has the DNA TGTGCCAGCTCGCAAACTACCGATAGCTACCATGAGCAGTTCTTC. Translated, it gives CASSQTTDSYHEQFF. The chain is built from TRBV18 and TRBJ2-1, with D hard to call. CDR3 length equals 15 residues. CDR1 is KGHSH and CDR2 is LQKENI in the germline V gene.

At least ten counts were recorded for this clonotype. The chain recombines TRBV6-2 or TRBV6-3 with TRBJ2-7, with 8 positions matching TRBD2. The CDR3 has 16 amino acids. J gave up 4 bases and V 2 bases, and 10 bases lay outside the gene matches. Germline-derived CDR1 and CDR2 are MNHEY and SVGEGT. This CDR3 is CASSYRAGGFVYEQYF. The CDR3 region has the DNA TGTGCCAGCAGTTACCGGGCGGGGGGTTTTGTGTACGAGCAGTACTTC.

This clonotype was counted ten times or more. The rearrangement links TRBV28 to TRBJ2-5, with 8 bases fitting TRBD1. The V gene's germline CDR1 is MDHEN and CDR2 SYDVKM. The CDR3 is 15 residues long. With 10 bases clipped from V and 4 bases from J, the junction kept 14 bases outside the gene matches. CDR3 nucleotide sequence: TGTGCCACCTCCCTCCCAGACAGGGGAGGAGAGACCCAGTACTTC. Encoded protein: CATSLPDRGGETQYF.

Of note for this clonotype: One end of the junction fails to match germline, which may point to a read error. CDR3 coding DNA: TGTGCCAGCAGATTCGGGTCCCAGGCCGGGGAGCTGCTTTTT. It encodes CASRFGSQAGELLF. The chain combines TRBV3-1 with TRBJ2-2, with a tentative D call TRBD2 (5 bases). Germline V gives CDR1 LGHDT, CDR2 YNNKEL (reference sequence). The CDR3 loop spans 14 amino acids.

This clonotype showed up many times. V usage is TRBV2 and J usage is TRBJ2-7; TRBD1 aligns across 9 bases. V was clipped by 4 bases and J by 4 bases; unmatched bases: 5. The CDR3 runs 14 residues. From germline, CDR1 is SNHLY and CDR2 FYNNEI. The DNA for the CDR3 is TGTGCCAGCAGTGGAGACAGGGGGAGGTACGAGCAGTACTTC. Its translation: CASSGDRGRYEQYF.

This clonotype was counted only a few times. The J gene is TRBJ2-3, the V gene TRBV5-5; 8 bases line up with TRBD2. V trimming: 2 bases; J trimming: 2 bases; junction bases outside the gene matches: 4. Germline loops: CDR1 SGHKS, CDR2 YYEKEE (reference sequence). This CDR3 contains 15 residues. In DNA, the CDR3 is TGTGCCAGCAGCTTCGACGGGAGGGCCACAGATACGCAGTATTTT. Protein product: CASSFDGRATDTQYF.

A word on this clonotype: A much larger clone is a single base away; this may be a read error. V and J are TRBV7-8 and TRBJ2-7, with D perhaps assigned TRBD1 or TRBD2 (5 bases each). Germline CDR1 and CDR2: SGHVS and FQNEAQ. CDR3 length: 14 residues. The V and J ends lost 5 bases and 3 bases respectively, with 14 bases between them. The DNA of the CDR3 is TGTGCCAGCAGCAACCGGGACCTAGTCTACGAGCAGTACTTC. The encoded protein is CASSNRDLVYEQYF.

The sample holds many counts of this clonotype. The chain's CDR3 is CSAPDRGRSYTF. The CDR3 DNA reads as TGCAGTGCCCCTGACAGGGGAAGGAGCTACACCTTC. This chain uses TRBV20-1 with TRBJ1-2; 8 nucleotides agree with TRBD1. The V gene's germline CDR1 is DFQATT and CDR2 SNEGSKA (reference sequence). J was trimmed by 9 bases and V by 6 bases; bases with no gene match: 9. CDR3 length: 12 residues.

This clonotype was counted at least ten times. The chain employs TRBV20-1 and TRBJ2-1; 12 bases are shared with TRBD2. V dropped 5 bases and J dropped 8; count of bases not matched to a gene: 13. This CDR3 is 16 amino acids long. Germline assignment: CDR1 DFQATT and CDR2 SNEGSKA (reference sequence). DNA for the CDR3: TGCAGTGCTTCCCGACCGACTAGCGGGAGCTCCTATGAGCAGTTCTTC. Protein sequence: CSASRPTSGSSYEQFF.

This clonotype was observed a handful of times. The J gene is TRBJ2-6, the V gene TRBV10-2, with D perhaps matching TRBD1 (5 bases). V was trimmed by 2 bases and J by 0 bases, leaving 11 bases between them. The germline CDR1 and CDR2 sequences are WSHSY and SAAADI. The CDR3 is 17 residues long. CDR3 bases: TGCGCCAGCAGTGAGCCAGGACAAGGCTCTGGGGCCAACGTCCTGACTTTC. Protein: CASSEPGQGSGANVLTF.

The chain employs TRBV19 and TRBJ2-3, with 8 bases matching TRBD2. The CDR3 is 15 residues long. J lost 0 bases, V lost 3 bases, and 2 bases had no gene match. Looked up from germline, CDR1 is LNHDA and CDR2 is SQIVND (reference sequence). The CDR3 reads CASSIRTSSTDTQYF. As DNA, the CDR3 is TGTGCCAGTAGTATTAGGACTAGCAGCACAGATACGCAGTATTTT.

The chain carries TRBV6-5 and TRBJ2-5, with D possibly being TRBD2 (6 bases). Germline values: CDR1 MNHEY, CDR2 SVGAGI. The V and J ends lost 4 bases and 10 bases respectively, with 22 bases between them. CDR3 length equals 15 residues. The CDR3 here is CASSLLSEALGSQYF. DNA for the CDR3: TGTGCCAGCAGTTTGCTCTCGGAGGCTCTCGGGAGCCAGTACTTC.

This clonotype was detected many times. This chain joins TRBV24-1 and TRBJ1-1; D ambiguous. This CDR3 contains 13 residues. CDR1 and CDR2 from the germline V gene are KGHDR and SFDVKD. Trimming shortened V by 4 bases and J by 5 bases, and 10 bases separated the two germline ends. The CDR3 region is CATSDPGWTEAFF. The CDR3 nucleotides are TGTGCCACCAGTGACCCAGGATGGACTGAAGCTTTCTTT.

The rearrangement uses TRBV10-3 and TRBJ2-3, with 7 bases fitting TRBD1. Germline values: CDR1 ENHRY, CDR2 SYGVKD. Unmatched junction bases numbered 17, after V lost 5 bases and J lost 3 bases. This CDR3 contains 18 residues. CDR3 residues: CAISRDANRGIWTDTQYF. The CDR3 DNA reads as TGTGCCATCAGTCGCGACGCAAACAGGGGTATCTGGACAGATACGCAGTATTTT.

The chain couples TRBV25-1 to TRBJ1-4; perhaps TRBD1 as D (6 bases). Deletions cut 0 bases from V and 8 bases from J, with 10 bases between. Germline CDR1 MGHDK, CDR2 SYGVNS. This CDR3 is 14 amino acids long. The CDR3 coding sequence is TGTGCCAGCAGTGAATACAGGGGCAGGGAAAAACTGTTTTTT. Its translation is CASSEYRGREKLFF.

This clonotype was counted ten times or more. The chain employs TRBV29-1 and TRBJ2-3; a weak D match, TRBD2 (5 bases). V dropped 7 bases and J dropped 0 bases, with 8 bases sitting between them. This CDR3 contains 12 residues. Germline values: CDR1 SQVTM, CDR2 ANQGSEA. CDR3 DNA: TGCAGCGGACGGGAAAGCACAGATACGCAGTATTTT. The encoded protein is CSGRESTDTQYF.

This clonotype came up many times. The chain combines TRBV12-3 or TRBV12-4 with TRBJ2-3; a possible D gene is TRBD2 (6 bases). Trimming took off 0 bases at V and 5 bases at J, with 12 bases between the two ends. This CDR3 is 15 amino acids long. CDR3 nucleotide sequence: TGTGCCAGCAGTTTAGCGAGACCGGAGGGAGATACGCAGTATTTT. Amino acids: CASSLARPEGDTQYF.

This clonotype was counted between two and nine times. The CDR3: CSGREGRSPYEQYF. CDR3 coding DNA: TGCAGCGGTAGAGAGGGGCGTTCCCCTTACGAGCAGTACTTC. J is TRBJ2-7 and V is TRBV29-1, with D perhaps matching TRBD1 or TRBD2 (5 bases each). This CDR3 has 14 residues. CDR1 and CDR2 from the germline V gene are SQVTM and ANQGSEA. V lost 7 bases and J lost 4, with 20 bases in between.